The text below deals with one T cell receptor beta chain. Its antigen is not known. This sample was taken from a study of cytomegalovirus exposure and HLA in healthy donors. Samples came from healthy bone marrow donors. Use of 60 Vbeta and 13 Jbeta primers characterized the PCR. Original processing methods: Among the unique TCR beta chains that a later analysis counted, about 85 million in all, approximately 12 million were shared. TCRdb's table, derived via immunoSEQ multiplex PCR, lists solely in-frame clones and lacks some. V and J calls and clone size are given by that table; D and trimming were obtained from the DNA. The table records some 130,000 clones, approximately 80% of them present only once. Study-wide findings and caveats: In an earlier analysis, most TCR beta V segments were productive about 87% or about 30% of the time. Later findings reportedly placed an Asian-associated ancestry cluster below the roughly 660-donor mean for N-insertions.

The trim removed 4 bases at V and 5 bases at J, leaving 3 bases unmatched. The germline V gene encodes CDR1 SGHTA and CDR2 FQGNSA. The CDR3 length is 14 residues. The rearrangement links TRBV7-2 to TRBJ1-2; the match to TRBD1 covers 11 bases. Sequenced sample: PBMCs. This TCR came from a young man in good health and CMV-seronegative. CDR3 residues: CASSSDRGPYGYTF. As DNA, the CDR3 is TGTGCCAGCAGCTCGGACAGGGGGCCTTATGGCTACACCTTC.